This note documents a single T cell receptor beta chain sequence. Patients of the Seattle cohort, enrolled during active infection, were followed longitudinally. These data are taken from a study of blood T cell repertoires in COVID-19. Per the authors' pipeline: Researchers report that nucleated cell counts were estimated from reference gene primer amplification. The method was immunoSEQ multiplex PCR; TCRdb's version includes in-frame clones alone and lacks a portion of them. V, J and clone size are taken as reported in that table, and D and trimming were inferred from the DNA itself. The sample includes 250,000 or so clones, roughly 90% of them seen just once. Trimming removed 5 bases at V and 4 bases at J, with 15 bases between. Germline V gives CDR1 MNHEY, CDR2 SVGAGI. The CDR3 extends over 15 amino acids.

The gene calls are TRBV6-5 and TRBJ1-3; D is uncertain. The sequenced sample consisted of peripheral blood. The receptor was isolated from a woman aged 55-75 years with COVID-19, enrolled during active disease. CDR3 protein: CASSLDHGVGNTIYF. CDR3 nucleotide sequence: TGTGCCAGCAGTCTAGACCACGGCGTCGGAAACACCATATATTTT.